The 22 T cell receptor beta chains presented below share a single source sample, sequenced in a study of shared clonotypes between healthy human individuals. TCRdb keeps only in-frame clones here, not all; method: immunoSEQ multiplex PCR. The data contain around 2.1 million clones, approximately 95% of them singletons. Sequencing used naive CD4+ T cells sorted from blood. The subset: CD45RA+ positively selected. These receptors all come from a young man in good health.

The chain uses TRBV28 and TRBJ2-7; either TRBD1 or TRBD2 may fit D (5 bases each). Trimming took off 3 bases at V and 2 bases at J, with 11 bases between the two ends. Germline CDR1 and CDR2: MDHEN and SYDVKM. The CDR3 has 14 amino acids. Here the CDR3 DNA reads TGTGCCAGCAGTTTGGTGGGGGATGCCTACGAGCAGTACTTC. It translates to CASSLVGDAYEQYF.

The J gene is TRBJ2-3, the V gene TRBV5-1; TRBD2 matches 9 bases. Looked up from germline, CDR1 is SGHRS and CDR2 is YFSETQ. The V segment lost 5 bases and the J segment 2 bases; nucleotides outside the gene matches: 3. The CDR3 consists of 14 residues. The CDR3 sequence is CASRTSGNTDTQYF. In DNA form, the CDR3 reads TGCGCCAGCAGGACTAGCGGAAACACAGATACGCAGTATTTT.

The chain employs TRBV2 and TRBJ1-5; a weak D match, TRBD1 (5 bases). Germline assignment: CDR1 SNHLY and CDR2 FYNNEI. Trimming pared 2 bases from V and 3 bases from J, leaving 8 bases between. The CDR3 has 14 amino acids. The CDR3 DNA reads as TGTGCCAGCAGTGAACGCAGGGTCAATCAGCCCCAGCATTTT. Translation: CASSERRVNQPQHF.

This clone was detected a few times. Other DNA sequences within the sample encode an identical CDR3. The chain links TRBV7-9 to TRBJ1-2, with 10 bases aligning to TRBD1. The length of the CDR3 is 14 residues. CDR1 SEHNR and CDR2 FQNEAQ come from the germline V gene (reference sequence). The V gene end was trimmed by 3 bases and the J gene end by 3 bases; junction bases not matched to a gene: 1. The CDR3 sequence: CASSFGTGDYGYTF. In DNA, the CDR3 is TGTGCCAGCAGCTTCGGGACAGGGGACTATGGCTACACCTTC.

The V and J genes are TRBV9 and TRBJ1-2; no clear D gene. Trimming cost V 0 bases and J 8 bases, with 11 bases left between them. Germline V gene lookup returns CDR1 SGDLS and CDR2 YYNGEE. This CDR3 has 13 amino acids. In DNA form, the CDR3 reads TGTGCCAGCAGCGTAGGCGAAGCCTCGGGCTACACCTTC. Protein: CASSVGEASGYTF.

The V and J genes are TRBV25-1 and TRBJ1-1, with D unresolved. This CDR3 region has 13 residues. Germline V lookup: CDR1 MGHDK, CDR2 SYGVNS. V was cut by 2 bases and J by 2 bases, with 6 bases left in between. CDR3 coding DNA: TGTGCCAGCAGTGAAATGCTAAACACTGAAGCTTTCTTT. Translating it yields CASSEMLNTEAFF.

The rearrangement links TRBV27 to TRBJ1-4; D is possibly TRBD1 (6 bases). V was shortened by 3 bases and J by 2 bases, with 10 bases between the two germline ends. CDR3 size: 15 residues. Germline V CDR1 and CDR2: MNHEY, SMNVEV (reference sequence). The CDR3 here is CASSFYRDTNEKLFF. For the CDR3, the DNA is TGTGCCAGCAGTTTCTACAGGGATACTAATGAAAAACTGTTTTTT.

DNA of the CDR3: TGTGCCAGCAGCCTACAGGGAATCGGTTACACCGGGGAGCTGTTTTTT. This codes for CASSLQGIGYTGELFF. This chain connects TRBV7-2 to TRBJ2-2; possible D gene TRBD1, 6 bases. CDR1 SGHTA and CDR2 FQGNSA come from the germline V gene. The CDR3 spans 16 residues. Trimming removed 5 bases from V and 3 bases from J, with 16 bases in between.

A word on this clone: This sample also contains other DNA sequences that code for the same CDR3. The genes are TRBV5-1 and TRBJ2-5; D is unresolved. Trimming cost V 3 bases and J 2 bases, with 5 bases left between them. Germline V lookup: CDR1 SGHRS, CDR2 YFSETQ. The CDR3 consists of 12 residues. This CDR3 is CASSSPQETQYF. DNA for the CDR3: TGCGCCAGCAGCTCCCCTCAAGAGACCCAGTACTTC.

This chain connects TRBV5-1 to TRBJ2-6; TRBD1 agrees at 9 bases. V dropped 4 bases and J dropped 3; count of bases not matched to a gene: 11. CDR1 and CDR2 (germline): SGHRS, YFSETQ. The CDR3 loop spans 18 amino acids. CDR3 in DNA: TGCGCCAGCAGCGCTTCAACGGGACAGGGATTTGGGGCCAACGTCCTGACTTTC. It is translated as CASSASTGQGFGANVLTF.

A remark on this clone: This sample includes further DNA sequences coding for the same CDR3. The CDR3 DNA sequence: TGCGCCAGCAGTGACAGGAGCAATCAGCCCCAGCATTTT. It codes for CASSDRSNQPQHF. This rearrangement joins TRBV10-2 to TRBJ1-5; D uncertain. Between the trimmed V and J ends, which lost 3 bases and 1 base, there was a span of 4 bases. The CDR3 is made up of 13 amino acids. Germline V gives CDR1 WSHSY, CDR2 SAAADI.

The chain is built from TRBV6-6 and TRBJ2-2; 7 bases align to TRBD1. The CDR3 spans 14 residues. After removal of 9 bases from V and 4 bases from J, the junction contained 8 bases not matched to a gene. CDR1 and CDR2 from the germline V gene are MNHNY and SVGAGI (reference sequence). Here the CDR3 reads CASLQGLGTGELFF. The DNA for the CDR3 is TGTGCCAGTCTACAGGGGTTGGGCACCGGGGAGCTGTTTTTT.

CDR3 nucleotides: TGTGCCAGCAGCCGTATCGAAATCGGACGGTCCCTTGGAAACACCATATATTTT. Its protein is CASSRIEIGRSLGNTIYF. The chain is built from TRBV7-8 and TRBJ1-3; D call uncertain. CDR1 SGHVS and CDR2 FQNEAQ come from the germline V gene. The V gene lost 5 bases and the J gene lost 3 bases, with 23 bases spanning the gap. This CDR3 region has 18 residues.

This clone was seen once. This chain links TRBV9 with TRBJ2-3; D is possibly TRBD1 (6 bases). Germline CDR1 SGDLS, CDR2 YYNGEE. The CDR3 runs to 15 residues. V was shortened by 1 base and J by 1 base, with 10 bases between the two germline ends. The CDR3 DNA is TGTGCCAGCAGCGTATCGGGACAAGGCACAGATACGCAGTATTTT. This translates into CASSVSGQGTDTQYF.

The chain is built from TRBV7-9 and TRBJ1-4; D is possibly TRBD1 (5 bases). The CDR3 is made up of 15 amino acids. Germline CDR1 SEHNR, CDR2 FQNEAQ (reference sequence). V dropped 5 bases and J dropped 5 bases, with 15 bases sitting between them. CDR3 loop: CASSLDSVMNEKLFF. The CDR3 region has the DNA TGTGCCAGCAGCCTAGACAGTGTAATGAATGAAAAACTGTTTTTT.

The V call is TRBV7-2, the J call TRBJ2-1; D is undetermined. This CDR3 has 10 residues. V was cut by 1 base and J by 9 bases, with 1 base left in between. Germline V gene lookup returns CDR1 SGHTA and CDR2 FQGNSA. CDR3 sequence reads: CASSLGEQFF. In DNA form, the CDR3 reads TGTGCCAGCAGCTTAGGTGAGCAGTTCTTC.

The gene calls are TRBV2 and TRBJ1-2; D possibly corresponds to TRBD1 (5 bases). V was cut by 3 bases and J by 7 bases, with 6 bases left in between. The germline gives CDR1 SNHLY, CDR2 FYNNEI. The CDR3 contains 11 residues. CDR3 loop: CASSDRAGYTF. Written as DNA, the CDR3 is TGTGCCAGCAGTGACAGGGCTGGCTACACCTTC.

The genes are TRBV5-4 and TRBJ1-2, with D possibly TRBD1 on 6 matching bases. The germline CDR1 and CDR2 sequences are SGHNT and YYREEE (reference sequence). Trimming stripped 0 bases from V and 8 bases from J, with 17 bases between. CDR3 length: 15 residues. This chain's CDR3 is CASSLALTGFGGYTF. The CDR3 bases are TGTGCCAGCAGCTTGGCCCTTACAGGGTTCGGCGGCTACACCTTC.

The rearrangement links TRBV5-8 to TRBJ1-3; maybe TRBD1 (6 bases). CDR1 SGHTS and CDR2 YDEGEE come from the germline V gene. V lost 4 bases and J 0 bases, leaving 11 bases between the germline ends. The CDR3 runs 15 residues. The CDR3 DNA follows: TGTGCCAGCAGCCCTCGACAGGTCTCTGGAAACACCATATATTTT. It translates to CASSPRQVSGNTIYF.

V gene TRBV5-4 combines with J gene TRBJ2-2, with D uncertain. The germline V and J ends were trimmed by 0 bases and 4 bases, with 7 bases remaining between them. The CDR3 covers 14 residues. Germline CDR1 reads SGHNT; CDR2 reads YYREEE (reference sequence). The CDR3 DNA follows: TGTGCCAGCAGCTTGGACCCCGCCACCGGGGAGCTGTTTTTT. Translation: CASSLDPATGELFF.

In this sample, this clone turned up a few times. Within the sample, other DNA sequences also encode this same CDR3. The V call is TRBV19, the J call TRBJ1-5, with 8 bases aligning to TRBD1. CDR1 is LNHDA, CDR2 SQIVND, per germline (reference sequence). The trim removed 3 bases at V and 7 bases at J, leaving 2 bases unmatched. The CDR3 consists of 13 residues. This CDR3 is CASSIGQGQPQHF. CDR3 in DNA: TGTGCCAGTAGTATTGGACAGGGACAGCCCCAGCATTTT.

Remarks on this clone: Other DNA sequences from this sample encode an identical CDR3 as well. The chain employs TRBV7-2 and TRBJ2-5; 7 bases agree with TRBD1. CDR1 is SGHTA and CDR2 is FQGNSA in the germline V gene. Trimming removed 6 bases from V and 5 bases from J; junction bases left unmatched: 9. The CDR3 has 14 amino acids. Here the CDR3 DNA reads TGTGCCAGCAGTCTTCGACAGGGTGGTGAGACCCAGTACTTC. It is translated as CASSLRQGGETQYF.